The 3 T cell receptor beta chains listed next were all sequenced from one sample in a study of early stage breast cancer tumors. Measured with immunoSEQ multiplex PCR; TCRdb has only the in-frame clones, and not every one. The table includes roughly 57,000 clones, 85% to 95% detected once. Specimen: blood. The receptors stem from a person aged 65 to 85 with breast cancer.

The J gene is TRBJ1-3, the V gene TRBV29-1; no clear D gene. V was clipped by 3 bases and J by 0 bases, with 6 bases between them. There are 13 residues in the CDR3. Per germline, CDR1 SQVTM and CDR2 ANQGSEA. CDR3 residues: CSVDRISGNTIYF. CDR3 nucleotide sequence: TGCAGCGTTGACAGGATCTCTGGAAACACCATATATTTT.

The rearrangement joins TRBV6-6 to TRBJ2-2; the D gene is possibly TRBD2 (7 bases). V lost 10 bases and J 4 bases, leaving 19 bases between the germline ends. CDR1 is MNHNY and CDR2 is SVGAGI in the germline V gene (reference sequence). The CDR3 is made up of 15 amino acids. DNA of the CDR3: TGTGCCATTTGGGGGGCGGGGGATGGCACCGGGGAGCTGTTTTTT. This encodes CAIWGAGDGTGELFF.

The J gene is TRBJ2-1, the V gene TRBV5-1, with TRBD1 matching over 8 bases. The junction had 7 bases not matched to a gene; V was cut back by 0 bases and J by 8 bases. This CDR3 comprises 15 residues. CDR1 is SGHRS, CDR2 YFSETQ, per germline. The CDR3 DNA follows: TGCGCCAGCAGCTTGGGGCAGGGGGCGTTGGATGAGCAGTTCTTC. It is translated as CASSLGQGALDEQFF.